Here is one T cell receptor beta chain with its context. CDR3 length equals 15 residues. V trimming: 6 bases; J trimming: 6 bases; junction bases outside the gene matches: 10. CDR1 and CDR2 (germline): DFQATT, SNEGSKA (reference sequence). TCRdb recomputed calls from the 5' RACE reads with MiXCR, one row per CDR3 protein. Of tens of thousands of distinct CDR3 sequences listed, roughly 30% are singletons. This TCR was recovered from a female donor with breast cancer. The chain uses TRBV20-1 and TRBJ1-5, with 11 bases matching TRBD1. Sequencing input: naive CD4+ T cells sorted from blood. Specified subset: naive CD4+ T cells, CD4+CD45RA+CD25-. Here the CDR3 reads CSAARGQGDIQPQHF. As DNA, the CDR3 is TGCAGTGCCGCCAGGGGACAGGGGGATATTCAGCCCCAGCATTTT.